This T cell receptor (beta chain) was sequenced during a study of tumor and adjacent non-tumor tissue in lung cancer. Study summary: Patients comprised 12 adenocarcinoma, 2 squamous cell carcinoma and 1 small cell lung cancer.

A modified ARM-PCR protocol with three rounds of nested PCR amplified TCRbeta. From the multiplex PCR reads, TCRdb called clonotypes with MiXCR, one entry per CDR3 protein. Altogether more than 55,000 distinct CDR3 sequences are present, about 55% being singletons, with the ten largest covering less than 35%. Notes on this clonotype: The junction departs from germline at one end; a sequencing error may be responsible.

RNA was extracted from bulk tissue without any cell sorting. This non-tumor lung sample came from over 3 cm beyond the tumor edge. Donors were chemotherapy-naive, newly diagnosed lung cancer surgical patients in China, August–late 2014. CDR1 and CDR2 from the germline V gene are LNHDA and SQIVND (reference sequence). This CDR3 is 16 amino acids long. Sequencing used distant non-tumor lung tissue. The V call is TRBV19, the J call TRBJ2-2; 8 bases are a match to TRBD1. The receptor was isolated from a man aged 65 to 79 with non-small cell lung cancer. Here the CDR3 DNA reads TGTGCCAGTACCAAGGAGACAGGGGCGAACACCGGGGAGCTGGTTTTT. This codes for CASTKETGANTGELVF.